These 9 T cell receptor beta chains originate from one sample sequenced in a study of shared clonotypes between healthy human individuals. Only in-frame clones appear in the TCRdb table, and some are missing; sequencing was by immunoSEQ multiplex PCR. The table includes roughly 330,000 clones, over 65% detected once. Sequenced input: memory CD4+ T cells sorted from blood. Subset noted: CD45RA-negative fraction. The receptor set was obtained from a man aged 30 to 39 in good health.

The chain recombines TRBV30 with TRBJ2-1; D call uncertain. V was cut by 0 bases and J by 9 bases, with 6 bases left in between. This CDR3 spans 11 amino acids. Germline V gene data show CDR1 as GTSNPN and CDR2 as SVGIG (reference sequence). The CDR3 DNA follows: TGTGCCTGGAGTGTACTCGTTGAGCAGTTCTTC. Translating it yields CAWSVLVEQFF.

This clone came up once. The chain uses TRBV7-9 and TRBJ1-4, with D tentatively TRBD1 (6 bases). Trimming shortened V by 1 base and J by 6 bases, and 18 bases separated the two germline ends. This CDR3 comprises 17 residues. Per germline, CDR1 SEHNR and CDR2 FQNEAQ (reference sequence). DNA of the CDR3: TGTGCCAGCAGCTTAGGAACAGGGAGCTCCAACTATGAAAAACTGTTTTTT. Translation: CASSLGTGSSNYEKLFF.

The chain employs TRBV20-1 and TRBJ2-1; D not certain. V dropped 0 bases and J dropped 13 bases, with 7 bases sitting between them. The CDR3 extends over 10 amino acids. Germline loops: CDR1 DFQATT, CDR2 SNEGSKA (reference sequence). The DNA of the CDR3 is TGCAGTGCTAGAGATAATGTCCAGTTCTTC. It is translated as CSARDNVQFF.

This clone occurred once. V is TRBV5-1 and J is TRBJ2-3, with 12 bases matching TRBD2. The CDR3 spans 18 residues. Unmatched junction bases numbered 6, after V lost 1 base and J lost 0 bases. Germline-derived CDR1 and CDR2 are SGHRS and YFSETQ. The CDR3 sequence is CASSLMTGTSGSTDTQYF. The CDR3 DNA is TGCGCCAGCAGCTTGATGACCGGGACTAGCGGGAGCACAGATACGCAGTATTTT.

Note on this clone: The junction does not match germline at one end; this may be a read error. This CDR3 reads CASSLGLASYNEQFF. The CDR3 DNA is TGTGCTAGCAGCCTGGGACTAGCTTCCTACAATGAGCAGTTCTTC. The chain is built from TRBV7-7 and TRBJ2-1, with 9 nucleotides matching TRBD2. Germline-derived CDR1 and CDR2 are SSHAT and FNYEAQ (reference sequence). The CDR3 is 15 amino acids.

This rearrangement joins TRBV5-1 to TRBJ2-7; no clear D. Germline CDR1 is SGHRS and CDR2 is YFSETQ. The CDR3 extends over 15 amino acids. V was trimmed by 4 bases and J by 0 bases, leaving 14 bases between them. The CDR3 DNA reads TGCGCCAGCAGCATTACTGGCGGATACTCCTACGAGCAGTACTTC. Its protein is CASSITGGYSYEQYF.

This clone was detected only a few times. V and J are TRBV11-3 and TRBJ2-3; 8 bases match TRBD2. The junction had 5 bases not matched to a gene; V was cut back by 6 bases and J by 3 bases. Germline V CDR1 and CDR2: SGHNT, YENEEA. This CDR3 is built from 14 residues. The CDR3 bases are TGTGCCAGCAGTGGTGGCGGGAGGACAGATACGCAGTATTTT. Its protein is CASSGGGRTDTQYF.

DNA of the CDR3: TGTGCCATCAGAGAGACACATGGCTACACCTTC. Amino acids: CAIRETHGYTF. The chain links TRBV10-3 to TRBJ1-2; D ambiguous. This CDR3 has 11 residues. V lost 6 bases, J lost 6 bases, and 8 bases lay in between. Germline V CDR1 and CDR2: ENHRY, SYGVKD.

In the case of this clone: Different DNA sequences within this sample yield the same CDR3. Here the CDR3 DNA reads TGTGCCAGCAGCCTGGGACAAAACAATGAGCAGTTCTTC. The encoded protein is CASSLGQNNEQFF. The V and J genes are TRBV7-2 and TRBJ2-1; maybe TRBD1 (6 bases). Germline loops: CDR1 SGHTA, CDR2 FQGNSA. The length of the CDR3 is 13 residues. The ends were cut back, 5 bases at V and 5 bases at J, with 10 bases in the middle.